Below, 21 T cell receptor beta chains from the same sample are listed, as sequenced in a study of T cell responses to AZD1222 COVID-19 vaccine. The protocol was immunoSEQ multiplex PCR, while the TCRdb copy is restricted to in-frame clones and leaves out a portion. The sample lists about 99,000 clones, over 85% occurring once. The starting material was peripheral blood, obtained on day 0 of AZD1222 vaccination. Receptors originate from an adult in good health.

V is TRBV6-1 and J is TRBJ2-7; 7 nucleotides align to TRBD1. From germline, CDR1 is MNHNS and CDR2 SASEGT. With V trimmed by 2 bases and J by 3 bases, 7 bases remained unmatched. This CDR3 has 15 amino acids. The CDR3 nucleotides are TGTGCCAGCAGTGAATTTGACAGGGAGCTCTACGAGCAGTACTTC. It specifies CASSEFDRELYEQYF.

This chain connects TRBV10-3 to TRBJ1-1, with D unresolved. Germline assignment: CDR1 ENHRY and CDR2 SYGVKD. Trimming shortened V by 3 bases and J by 0 bases, and 8 bases separated the two germline ends. CDR3 size: 14 residues. CDR3 amino acids: CAISDPTLNTEAFF. The CDR3 DNA follows: TGTGCCATCAGTGACCCCACACTGAACACTGAAGCTTTCTTT.

This chain uses TRBV11-2 with TRBJ2-1, with 9 bases aligning to TRBD2. There are 16 residues in the CDR3. Trimming cost V 5 bases and J 0 bases; bases outside gene matches: 5. Germline CDR1 and CDR2: SGHAT and FQNNGV. The CDR3 region is CASSRYSGSSYNEQFF. The CDR3 DNA reads TGTGCCAGCAGCCGATATAGCGGGAGCTCCTACAATGAGCAGTTCTTC.

The rearrangement joins TRBV10-3 to TRBJ2-7, with D uncertain. There are 11 residues in the CDR3. Germline values: CDR1 ENHRY, CDR2 SYGVKD. The ends were cut back, 6 bases at V and 6 bases at J, with 9 bases in the middle. DNA for the CDR3: TGTGCCATCAGCAGTAAGTTCGAGCAGTACTTC. It yields the protein CAISSKFEQYF.

The table lists this clone with a few counts. The chain has TRBV5-1 and TRBJ2-1; D unclear. The germline gives CDR1 SGHRS, CDR2 YFSETQ. V was pared by 0 bases and J by 6 bases, with 10 bases between. The CDR3 contains 14 residues. CDR3 sequence: CASSLDVPTNEQFF. Here the CDR3 DNA reads TGCGCCAGCAGCTTGGACGTCCCGACCAATGAGCAGTTCTTC.

The chain combines TRBV3-1 (or the pseudogene TRBV3-2) with TRBJ2-7, with D tentatively TRBD2 (5 bases). Trimming removed 3 bases from V and 7 bases from J, with 25 bases in between. Germline V gives CDR1 LGHDT, CDR2 YNNKEL (reference sequence). This CDR3 is built from 17 residues. The DNA for the CDR3 is TGTGCCAGCAGCCACGTTCCATTTAGCACCCCCTCGGGGGAGCAGTACTTC. Its protein product is CASSHVPFSTPSGEQYF.

The rearrangement uses TRBV6-5 and TRBJ2-5; perhaps TRBD1 as D (6 bases). This CDR3 has 15 amino acids. V was trimmed by 2 bases and J by 5 bases, leaving 15 bases between them. Germline CDR1 reads MNHEY; CDR2 reads SVGAGI. The CDR3: CASSYIQGPSETQYF. In DNA form, the CDR3 reads TGTGCCAGCAGTTACATACAGGGACCCTCTGAGACCCAGTACTTC.

The chain carries TRBV27 and TRBJ2-2; D is possibly TRBD1 or TRBD2 (6 bases each). Germline values: CDR1 MNHEY, CDR2 SMNVEV (reference sequence). Trimming took off 0 bases at V and 7 bases at J, with 24 bases between the two ends. This CDR3 is built from 19 residues. CDR3 residues: CASSLSPRGPEISGGELFF. The CDR3 DNA sequence: TGTGCCAGCAGTTTATCCCCTCGGGGGCCGGAGATAAGCGGCGGGGAGCTGTTTTTT.

The chain links TRBV6-5 to TRBJ1-6; no reliable D call. Trimming cost V 2 bases and J 8 bases, with 10 bases left between them. The CDR3 covers 14 residues. Per germline, CDR1 MNHEY and CDR2 SVGAGI. The CDR3 nucleotides are TGTGCCAGCAGTTACCGGCAGTTTGATTCACCCCTCCACTTT. It specifies CASSYRQFDSPLHF.

This clone was seen a single time. This chain joins TRBV27 and TRBJ1-3; D is uncertain. V was trimmed by 3 bases and J by 1 base, leaving 13 bases between them. Germline CDR1 reads MNHEY; CDR2 reads SMNVEV (reference sequence). The CDR3 covers 16 residues. CDR3 loop: CASSLDWGSSGNTIYF. Written as DNA, the CDR3 is TGTGCCAGCAGTTTGGATTGGGGATCTTCTGGAAACACCATATATTTT.

This clone was seen once. The chain links TRBV3-1 (or the pseudogene TRBV3-2) to TRBJ2-5; D unclear. CDR1 and CDR2 from the germline V gene are LGHDT and YNNKEL (reference sequence). Trimming pared 0 bases from V and 2 bases from J, leaving 7 bases between. The CDR3 covers 14 residues. The CDR3 here is CASSQDYAQETQYF. The CDR3 nucleotides are TGTGCCAGCAGCCAAGATTACGCACAAGAGACCCAGTACTTC.

V and J are TRBV18 and TRBJ1-4; D call uncertain. V was pared by 0 bases and J by 3 bases, with 11 bases between. The CDR3 is made up of 16 amino acids. CDR1 is KGHSH, CDR2 LQKENI, per germline. CDR3 in DNA: TGTGCCAGCTCACCACCGGTAACCGCACCTAATGAAAAACTGTTTTTT. Encoded protein: CASSPPVTAPNEKLFF.

The genes are TRBV12-3 or TRBV12-4 and TRBJ1-6, with D uncertain. The CDR3 spans 13 residues. The V gene lost 6 bases and the J gene lost 10 bases, with 13 bases spanning the gap. In DNA form, the CDR3 reads TGTGCCAGCAGGGGAGAGCTTGGGTCACCCCTCCACTTT. Protein product: CASRGELGSPLHF.

The V gene is TRBV10-3, the J gene TRBJ2-1; the match to TRBD1 covers 7 bases. The length of the CDR3 is 18 residues. Unmatched junction bases numbered 14, after V lost 6 bases and J lost 0 bases. Germline V lookup: CDR1 ENHRY, CDR2 SYGVKD. CDR3 protein: CAIRETGTVNRSYNEQFF. The CDR3 region has the DNA TGTGCCATCAGGGAAACCGGGACAGTTAACCGCTCCTACAATGAGCAGTTCTTC.

The V and J genes are TRBV5-1 and TRBJ2-7; D uncertain. The germline gives CDR1 SGHRS, CDR2 YFSETQ. This CDR3 is 15 amino acids long. Deletions cut 0 bases from V and 7 bases from J, with 17 bases between. In DNA form, the CDR3 reads TGCGCCAGCAGCTTGGCCGCGTTAAGCCCCGTGGAGCAGTACTTC. The encoded protein is CASSLAALSPVEQYF.

This chain uses TRBV25-1 with TRBJ1-3; D is uncertain. The germline V and J ends were trimmed by 5 bases and 0 bases, with 14 bases remaining between them. The V gene's germline CDR1 is MGHDK and CDR2 SYGVNS. The CDR3 sequence is 16 residues long. In nucleotides, the CDR3 is TGTGCCAGCAGTTTGAATGAGGCGGGCTCTGGAAACACCATATATTTT. This encodes CASSLNEAGSGNTIYF.

The chain has TRBV7-5 and TRBJ1-6; the D call TRBD1 from the table was never checked on the DNA. TRBV7-5 is termed a pseudogene. The CDR3 loop spans 20 amino acids. DNA for the CDR3: TGTGCCAGAAGCCCCAGCCGGGACAGGGGAATAATCTCCTATAATTCACCCCTCCACTTT. It is translated as CARSPSRDRGIISYNSPLHF.

The chain has TRBV19 and TRBJ1-3; D is uncertain. The CDR3 is 13 residues long. Trimming cost V 5 bases and J 0 bases, with 5 bases left between them. Germline lookup yields CDR1 LNHDA and CDR2 SQIVND (reference sequence). The CDR3 spells CASSLGSGNTIYF. CDR3 coding DNA: TGTGCCAGTAGTCTAGGCTCTGGAAACACCATATATTTT.

The chain uses TRBV14 and TRBJ1-6, with TRBD1 matching 8 bases. Germline V CDR1 and CDR2: SGHDN, FVKESK. The CDR3 extends over 17 amino acids. Trimming cost V 1 base and J 10 bases; bases outside gene matches: 12. CDR3 protein: CASSQVSGGIVDSPLHF. The CDR3 bases are TGTGCCAGCAGCCAAGTCTCAGGGGGCATTGTCGACTCACCCCTCCACTTT. The variable domain in full, with the rest retrieved from reference TRBV14 and TRBJ1-6, is EAGVTQFPSHSVIEKGQTVTLRCDPISGHDNLYWYRRVMGKEIKFLLHFVKESKQDESGMPNNRFLAERTGGTYSTLKVQPAELEDSGVYFCASSQVSGGIVDSPLHFGNGTRLTVT.

The chain employs TRBV3-1 (or the pseudogene TRBV3-2) and TRBJ1-4; TRBD1 matches 8 bases. The CDR3 is made up of 15 amino acids. With V trimmed by 0 bases and J by 8 bases, 5 bases remained unmatched. CDR1 and CDR2 (germline): LGHDT, YNNKEL (reference sequence). The chain's CDR3 is CASSQDGTGGEKLFF. Here the CDR3 DNA reads TGTGCCAGCAGCCAAGACGGGACAGGTGGCGAAAAACTGTTTTTT.

The chain uses TRBV7-2 and TRBJ1-1; D is ambiguous. The ends were cut back, 3 bases at V and 0 bases at J, with 14 bases in the middle. There are 16 residues in the CDR3. CDR1 is SGHTA, CDR2 FQGNSA, per germline. The CDR3 here is CASSFPQSPVNTEAFF. In nucleotides, the CDR3 is TGTGCCAGCAGCTTCCCTCAGAGTCCGGTGAACACTGAAGCTTTCTTT.